This TCR beta chain is drawn from a study of identical twins. TCRdb reprocessed the 5' RACE reads via MiXCR and lists one record per CDR3 protein. The data hold 500,000 to 650,000 distinct CDR3 sequences, with about 7.1% observed a single time. The CDR3 contains 15 residues. The V end was cut by 4 bases, the J end by 0 bases, with 13 bases between. The germline gives CDR1 SGHRS, CDR2 YFSETQ. The sample holds many counts of this clonotype. These sequences were also reported in another study, on yellow fever vaccine responses in identical twins.

The sequencing input was PBMCs. The chain combines TRBV5-1 with TRBJ1-1; TRBD1 is a possible D gene (5 bases). The receptor was derived from a woman between 18 and 29 years old in good health. Here the CDR3 reads CASSPSGALNTEAFF. Written as DNA, the CDR3 is TGCGCCAGCAGCCCGTCTGGGGCCTTGAACACTGAAGCTTTCTTT.